What follows is one T cell receptor beta chain and its context. The antigen is unknown. This sample stems from a study of human T cells and chemical hapten exposure. About the study: Weekly diphenylcyclopropenone doses were given to patients' scalps across the roughly 24-week study. Findings of the study overall: Expanded TCRs created a significantly greater count of big CDR3 similarity clusters than controls did.

Time point meaning: patch test 3, about 24 weeks after DPC sensitization. Treatment here: therapeutic diphenylcyclopropenone sensitization with weekly scalp DPC. Blood collection took place prior to placing each patch test. TCRdb re-analysed the RACE reads in MiXCR, keeping a single row per CDR3 protein. The sample yields 100,000 or so distinct CDR3 sequences, under 40% seen once. This CDR3 contains 18 residues. Germline CDR1 is MNHEY and CDR2 is SVGEGT. The J segment lost 6 bases and the V segment lost 4 bases, leaving 15 bases of the junction unmatched. This receptor was obtained from a man between 35 and 55 years old with alopecia areata. Some clones in this sample may be carry-over from other donors' samples. This specimen was whole blood, taken in connection with sensitization to the hapten diphenylcyclopropenone (DPC). The chain recombines TRBV6-2 or TRBV6-3 with TRBJ1-1; 12 positions agree with TRBD1. The CDR3 protein is CASSFPFRDRGLVAEAFF. In DNA form, the CDR3 reads TGTGCCAGCAGTTTCCCATTCCGGGACAGGGGGCTAGTCGCTGAAGCTTTCTTT.